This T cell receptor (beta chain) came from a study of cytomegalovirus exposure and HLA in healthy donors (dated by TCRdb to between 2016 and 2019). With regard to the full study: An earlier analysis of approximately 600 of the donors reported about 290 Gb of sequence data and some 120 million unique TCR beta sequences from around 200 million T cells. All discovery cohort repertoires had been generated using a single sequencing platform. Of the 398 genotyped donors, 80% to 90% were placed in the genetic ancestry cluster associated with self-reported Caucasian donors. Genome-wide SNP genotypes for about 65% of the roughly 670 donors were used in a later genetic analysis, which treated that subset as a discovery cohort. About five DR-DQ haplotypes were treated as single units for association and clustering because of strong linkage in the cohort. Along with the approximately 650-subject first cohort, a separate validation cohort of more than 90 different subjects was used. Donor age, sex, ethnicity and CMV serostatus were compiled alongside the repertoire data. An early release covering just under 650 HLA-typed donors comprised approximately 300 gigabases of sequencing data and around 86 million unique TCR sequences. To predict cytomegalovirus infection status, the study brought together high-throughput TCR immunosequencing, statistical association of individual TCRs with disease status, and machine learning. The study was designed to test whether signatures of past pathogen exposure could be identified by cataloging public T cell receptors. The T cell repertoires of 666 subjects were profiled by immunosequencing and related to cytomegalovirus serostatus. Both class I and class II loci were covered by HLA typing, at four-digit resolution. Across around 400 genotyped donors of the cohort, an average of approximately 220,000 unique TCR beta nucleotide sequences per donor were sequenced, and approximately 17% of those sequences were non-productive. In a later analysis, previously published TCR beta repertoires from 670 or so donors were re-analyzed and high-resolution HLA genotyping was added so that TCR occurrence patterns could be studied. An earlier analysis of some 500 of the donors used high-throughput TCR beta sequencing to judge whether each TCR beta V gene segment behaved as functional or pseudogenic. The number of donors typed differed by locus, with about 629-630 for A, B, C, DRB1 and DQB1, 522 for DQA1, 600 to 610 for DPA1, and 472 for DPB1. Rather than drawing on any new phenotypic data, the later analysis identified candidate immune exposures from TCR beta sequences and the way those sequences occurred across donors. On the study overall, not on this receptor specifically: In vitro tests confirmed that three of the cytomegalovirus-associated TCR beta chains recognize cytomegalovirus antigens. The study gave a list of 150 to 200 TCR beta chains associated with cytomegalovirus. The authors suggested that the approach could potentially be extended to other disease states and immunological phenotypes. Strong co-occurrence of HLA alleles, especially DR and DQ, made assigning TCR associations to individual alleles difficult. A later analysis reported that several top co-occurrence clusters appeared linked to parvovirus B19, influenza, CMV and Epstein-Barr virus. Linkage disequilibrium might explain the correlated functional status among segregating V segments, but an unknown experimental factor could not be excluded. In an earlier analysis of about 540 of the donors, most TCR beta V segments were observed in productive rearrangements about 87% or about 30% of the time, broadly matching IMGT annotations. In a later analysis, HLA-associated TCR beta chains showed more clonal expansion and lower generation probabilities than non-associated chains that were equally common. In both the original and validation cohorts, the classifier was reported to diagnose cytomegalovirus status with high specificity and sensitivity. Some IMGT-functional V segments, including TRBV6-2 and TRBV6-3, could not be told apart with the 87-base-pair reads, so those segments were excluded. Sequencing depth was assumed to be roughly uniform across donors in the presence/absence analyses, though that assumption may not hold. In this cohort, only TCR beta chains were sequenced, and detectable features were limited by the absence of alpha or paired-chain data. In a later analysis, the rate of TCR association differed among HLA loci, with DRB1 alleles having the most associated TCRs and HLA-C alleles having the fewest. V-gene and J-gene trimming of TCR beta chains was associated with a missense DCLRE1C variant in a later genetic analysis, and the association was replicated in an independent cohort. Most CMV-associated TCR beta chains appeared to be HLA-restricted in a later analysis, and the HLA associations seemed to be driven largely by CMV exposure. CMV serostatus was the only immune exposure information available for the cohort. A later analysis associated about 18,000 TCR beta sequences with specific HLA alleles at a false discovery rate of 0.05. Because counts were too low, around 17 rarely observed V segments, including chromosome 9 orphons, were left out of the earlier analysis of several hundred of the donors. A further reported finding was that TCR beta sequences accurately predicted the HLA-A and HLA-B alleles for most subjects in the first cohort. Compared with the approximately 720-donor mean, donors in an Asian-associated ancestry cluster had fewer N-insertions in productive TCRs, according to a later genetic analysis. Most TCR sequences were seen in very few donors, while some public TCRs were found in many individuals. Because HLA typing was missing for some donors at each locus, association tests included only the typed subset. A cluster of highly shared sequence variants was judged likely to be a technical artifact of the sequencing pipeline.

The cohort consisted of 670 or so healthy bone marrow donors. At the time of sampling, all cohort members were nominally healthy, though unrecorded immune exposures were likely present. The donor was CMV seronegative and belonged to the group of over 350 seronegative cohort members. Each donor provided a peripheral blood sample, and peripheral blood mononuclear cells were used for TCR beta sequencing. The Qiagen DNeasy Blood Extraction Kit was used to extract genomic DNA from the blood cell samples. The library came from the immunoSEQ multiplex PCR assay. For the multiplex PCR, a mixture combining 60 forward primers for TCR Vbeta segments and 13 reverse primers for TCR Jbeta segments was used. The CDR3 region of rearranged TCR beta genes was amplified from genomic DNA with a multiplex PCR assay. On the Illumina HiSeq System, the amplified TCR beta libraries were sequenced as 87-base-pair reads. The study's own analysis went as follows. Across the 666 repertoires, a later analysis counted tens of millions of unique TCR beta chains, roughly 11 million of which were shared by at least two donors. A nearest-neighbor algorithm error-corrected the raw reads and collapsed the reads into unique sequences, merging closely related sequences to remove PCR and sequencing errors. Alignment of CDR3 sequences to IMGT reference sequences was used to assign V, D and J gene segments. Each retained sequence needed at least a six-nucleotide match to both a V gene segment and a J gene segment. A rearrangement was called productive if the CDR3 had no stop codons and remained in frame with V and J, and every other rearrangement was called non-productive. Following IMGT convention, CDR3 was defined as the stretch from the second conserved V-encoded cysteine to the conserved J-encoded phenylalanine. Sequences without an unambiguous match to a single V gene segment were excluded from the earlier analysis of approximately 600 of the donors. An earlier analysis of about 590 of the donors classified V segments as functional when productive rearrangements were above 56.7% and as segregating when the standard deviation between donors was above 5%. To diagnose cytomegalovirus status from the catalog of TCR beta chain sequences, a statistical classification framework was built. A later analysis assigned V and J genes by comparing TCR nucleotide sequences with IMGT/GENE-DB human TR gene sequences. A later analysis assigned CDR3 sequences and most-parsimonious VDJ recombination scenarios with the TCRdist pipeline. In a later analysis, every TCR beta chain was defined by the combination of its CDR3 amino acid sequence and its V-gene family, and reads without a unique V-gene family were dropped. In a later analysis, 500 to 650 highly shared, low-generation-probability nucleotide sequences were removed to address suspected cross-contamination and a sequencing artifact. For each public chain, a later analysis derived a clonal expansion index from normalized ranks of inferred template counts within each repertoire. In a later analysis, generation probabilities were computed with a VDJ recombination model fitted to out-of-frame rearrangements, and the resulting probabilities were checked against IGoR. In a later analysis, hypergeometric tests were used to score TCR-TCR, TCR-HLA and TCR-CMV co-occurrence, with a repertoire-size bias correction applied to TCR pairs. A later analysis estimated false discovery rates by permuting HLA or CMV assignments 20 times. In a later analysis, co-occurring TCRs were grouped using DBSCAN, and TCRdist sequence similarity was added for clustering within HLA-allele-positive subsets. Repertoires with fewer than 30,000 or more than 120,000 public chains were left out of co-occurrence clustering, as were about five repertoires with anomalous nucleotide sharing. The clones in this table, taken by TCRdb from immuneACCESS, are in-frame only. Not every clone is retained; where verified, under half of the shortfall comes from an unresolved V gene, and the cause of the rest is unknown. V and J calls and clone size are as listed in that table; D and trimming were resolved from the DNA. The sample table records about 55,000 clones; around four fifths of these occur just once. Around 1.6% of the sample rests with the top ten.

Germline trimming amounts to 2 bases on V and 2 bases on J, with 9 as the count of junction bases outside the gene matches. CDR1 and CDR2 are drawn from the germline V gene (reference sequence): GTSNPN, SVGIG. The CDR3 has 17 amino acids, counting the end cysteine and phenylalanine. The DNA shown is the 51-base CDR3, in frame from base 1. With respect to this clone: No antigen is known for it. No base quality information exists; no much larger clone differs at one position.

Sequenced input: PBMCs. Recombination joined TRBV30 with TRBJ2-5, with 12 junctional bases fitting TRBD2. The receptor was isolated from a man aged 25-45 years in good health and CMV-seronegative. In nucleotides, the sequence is TGTGCCTGGAGTCCGCCGGCCGGGACTAGCGGGCAAGAGACCCAGTACTTC. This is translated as CAWSPPAGTSGQETQYF.